What follows is one TCR beta chain and its context. V shed 7 bases, J shed 1 base, and the junction held 5 bases outside the gene matches. The CDR3 has 14 residues. Per the germline V gene, CDR1 is MDHEN and CDR2 is SYDVKM. The source of the sample is a study of technical replicates of blood from a few donors. Some clones are missing from TCRdb's copy, which holds only in-frame ones; the method was immunoSEQ multiplex PCR. The repertoire includes roughly 61,000 clones, 95% to 98% of them detected once, and about 0.19% sits in the top ten. The V and J genes are TRBV28 and TRBJ1-1, with TRBD1 matching over 8 bases. The sample comprised T cells isolated from PBMCs. The clonotype comes from a human donor in good health. The CDR3 DNA follows: TGTGCCAGCACCGGCGGACAGGGGAACACTGAAGCTTTCTTT. Translated, it gives CASTGGQGNTEAFF.